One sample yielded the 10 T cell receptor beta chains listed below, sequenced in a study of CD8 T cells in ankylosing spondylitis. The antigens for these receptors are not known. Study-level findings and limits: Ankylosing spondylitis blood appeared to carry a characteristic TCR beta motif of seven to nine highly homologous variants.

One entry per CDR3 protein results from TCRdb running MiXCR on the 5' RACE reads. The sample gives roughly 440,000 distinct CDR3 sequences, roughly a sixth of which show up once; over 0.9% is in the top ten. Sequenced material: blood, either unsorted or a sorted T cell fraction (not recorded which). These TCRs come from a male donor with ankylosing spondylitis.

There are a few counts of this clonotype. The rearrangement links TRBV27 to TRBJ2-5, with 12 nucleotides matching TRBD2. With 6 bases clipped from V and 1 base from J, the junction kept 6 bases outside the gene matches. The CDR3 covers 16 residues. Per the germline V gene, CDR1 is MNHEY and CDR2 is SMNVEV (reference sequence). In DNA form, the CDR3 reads TGTGCCAGCAGCAAGACTAGCGGGGGATCCCAAGAGACCCAGTACTTC. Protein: CASSKTSGGSQETQYF.

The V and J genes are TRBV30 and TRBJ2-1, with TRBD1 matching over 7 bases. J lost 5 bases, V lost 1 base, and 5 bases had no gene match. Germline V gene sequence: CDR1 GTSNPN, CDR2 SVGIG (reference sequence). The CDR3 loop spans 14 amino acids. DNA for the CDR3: TGTGCCTGGAGTGCGACAGGGATCCACAATGAGCAGTTCTTC. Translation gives CAWSATGIHNEQFF. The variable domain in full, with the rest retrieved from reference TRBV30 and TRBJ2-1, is SQTIHQWPATLVQPVGSPLSLECTVEGTSNPNLYWYRQAAGRGLQLLFYSVGIGQISSEVPQNLSASRPQDRQFILSSKKLLLSDSGFYLCAWSATGIHNEQFFGPGTRLTVL.

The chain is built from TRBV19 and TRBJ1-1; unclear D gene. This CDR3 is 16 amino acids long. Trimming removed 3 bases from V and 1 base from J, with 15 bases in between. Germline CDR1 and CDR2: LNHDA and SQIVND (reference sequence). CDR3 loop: CASSMGSRPRNTEAFF. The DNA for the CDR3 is TGTGCCAGTAGTATGGGGTCCCGGCCCCGGAACACTGAAGCTTTCTTT.

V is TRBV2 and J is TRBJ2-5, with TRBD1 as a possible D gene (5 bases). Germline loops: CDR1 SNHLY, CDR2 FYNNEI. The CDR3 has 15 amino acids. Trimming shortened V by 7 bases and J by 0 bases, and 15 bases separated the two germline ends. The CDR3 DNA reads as TGTGCCAGCATAGTAGACAGAGCGTACCAAGAGACCCAGTACTTC. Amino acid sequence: CASIVDRAYQETQYF.

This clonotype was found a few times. The CDR3 coding sequence is TGTGCCAGCTCACCCGCCAAGGGCCATGAGCAGTTCTTC. Translation: CASSPAKGHEQFF. The chain combines TRBV18 with TRBJ2-1; D is ambiguous. V was cut by 3 bases and J by 8 bases, with 11 bases left in between. Germline V CDR1 and CDR2: KGHSH, LQKENI. The CDR3 spans 13 residues.

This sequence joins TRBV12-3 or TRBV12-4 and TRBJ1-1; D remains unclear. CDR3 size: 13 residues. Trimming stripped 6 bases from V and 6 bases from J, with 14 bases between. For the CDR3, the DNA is TGTGCCAGCAGCCTATTCGGACGGGCTGAAGCTTTCTTT. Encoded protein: CASSLFGRAEAFF.

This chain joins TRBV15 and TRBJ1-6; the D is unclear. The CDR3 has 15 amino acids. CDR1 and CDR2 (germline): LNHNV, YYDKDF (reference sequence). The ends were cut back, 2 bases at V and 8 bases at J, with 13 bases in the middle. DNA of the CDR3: TGTGCCACCAGCAGACCCGGGTCTTGGGATTCACCCCTCCACTTT. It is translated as CATSRPGSWDSPLHF.

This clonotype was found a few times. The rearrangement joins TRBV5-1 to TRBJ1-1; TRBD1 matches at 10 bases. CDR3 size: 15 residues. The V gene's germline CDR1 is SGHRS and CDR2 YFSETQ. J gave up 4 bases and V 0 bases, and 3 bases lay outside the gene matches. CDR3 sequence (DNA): TGCGCCAGCAGCTTGGAGGGACAGGGGATCACTGAAGCTTTCTTT. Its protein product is CASSLEGQGITEAFF.

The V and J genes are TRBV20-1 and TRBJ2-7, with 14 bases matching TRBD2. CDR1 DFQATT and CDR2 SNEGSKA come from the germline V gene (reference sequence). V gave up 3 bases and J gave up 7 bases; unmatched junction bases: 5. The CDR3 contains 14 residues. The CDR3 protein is CSARTSGRGREQYF. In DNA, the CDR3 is TGCAGTGCTAGGACTAGCGGGAGGGGCCGGGAGCAGTACTTC.

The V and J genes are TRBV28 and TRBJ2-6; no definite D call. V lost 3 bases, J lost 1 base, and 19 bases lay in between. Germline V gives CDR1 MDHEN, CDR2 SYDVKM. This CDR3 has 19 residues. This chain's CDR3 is CASSFPLASRSSGANVLTF. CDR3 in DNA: TGTGCCAGCAGTTTTCCTTTGGCATCGCGAAGTTCTGGGGCCAACGTCCTGACTTTC.